The T cell receptor (beta chain) under discussion was sequenced for a study of blood T cells in healthy people across ages (dated by TCRdb to between 2014 and 2017). Turning to the overall study: In model experiments, template switching captured roughly one uniquely barcoded TCR beta cDNA molecule for every two T cells. Using deep sequencing normalized with unique cDNA molecular identifiers, the study measured how TCR beta repertoire diversity changes with age. Four age groups were formed from the donors: young (average approximately 17 years), middle-aged (roughly 38), aged (more than 55) and long-lived (82). To avoid experimental bias, donors of different ages were randomly spread across the sequencing lanes. Using the same blood draw, the study looked at two additional independent replicas of 1 million unique cDNA reads for two donors, one aged 18 to 29 and the other aged 80 or older. Summary of the overall study and its limitations: There was a strong correlation between observed TCR beta diversity and the percentage of naive T cells measured by flow cytometry. Observed TCR beta diversity per million T cells fell roughly linearly with age, and a significant reduction was already apparent by age around 40. Estimates of total diversity from one million sequenced T cells were regarded as lower bounds and underestimates. Compared with the aged group, the long-lived group had more naive CD4+ T cells, fewer expanded clones and increased TCR diversity, suggesting age selection. Because the CMV infection status of the donors was unknown, age-related changes in expanded clonotypes may potentially have been confounded. Conclusive comparison of naive and antigen-experienced compartments was prevented by the profiling of bulk unsorted PBMCs.

In regard to this clonotype: The target of this receptor is not known. Base qualities are missing; no much larger clone stands one base away.

The library was produced with 5' RACE. TCRdb lists the instrument as Illumina HiSeq 2500. A second roughly 6 to 11 cycle PCR used a sample-barcoded 5' primer and a J-beta primer mix. A template-switch 5' adaptor carrying 12 random nucleotides introduced a unique molecular identifier onto each TCR beta cDNA molecule. Each sample yielded at least 2.5 million CDR3-containing paired-end reads. The Mint cDNA synthesis kit, primed by a TRBC-specific oligonucleotide, was used to synthesize first-strand cDNA from all RNA. Following uracil-DNA glycosylase treatment, a first 18-cycle PCR with universal primers M1SS and BC2_uni_R was performed on all cDNA. As for the original processing: For normalization, 1 million high-quality reads, each with a distinct molecular identifier, were randomly selected from each sample. Reads sharing molecular identifiers were discarded rather than binned into consensus sequences. MiTCR, run with a Q25 quality threshold and the strictest error-elimination algorithm, handled CDR3 identification, clonotype clustering and error correction. A nonparametric unseen species model with Euler transformation was used to estimate a lower bound on total TCR beta diversity. Clones were called with MiXCR by TCRdb after fastp trimmed the public reads at Q25, and only in-frame beta chains were retained. Each entry merges the rows of one CDR3 protein and shows their most common DNA and genes. The authors' filters were not applied to this entry. The sample includes fewer than 2,000,000 distinct CDR3 sequences, with about 31% observed a single time. The ten largest account for approximately 10% of the sample.

The trim is 6 bases for V and 3 bases for J, with a gap of 16 bases between the germline ends. Including the terminal cysteine and phenylalanine, the CDR3 comprises 15 residues. The DNA shown is the 45-base CDR3, in frame from base 1. Donors were 39 systemically healthy Caucasian individuals from Russia aged about 6 to 100 years. Each donor gave ten milliliters of peripheral blood, drawn into EDTA-treated Vacutainer tubes. PBMCs were isolated by Ficoll-Paque density-gradient centrifugation, with at least 7 million obtained per sample. Trizol reagent was used to extract total RNA from PBMCs, with at least 5.5 micrograms per sample. For every donor, flow cytometry on a PBMC aliquot measured the percentage of naive CD45RAhigh/CD27high T cells.

The rearrangement joined TRBV12-3 or TRBV12-4 to TRBJ2-3; a tentative D match to TRBD2 spans 5 bases. This receptor was taken from a woman in her 30s in good health. Sequences were obtained from blood. DNA sequence: TGTGCCAGCAGGTACGGGGTCTACAAAACAGATACGCAGTATTTT. This is translated as CASRYGVYKTDTQYF.